The T cell receptor (beta chain) under discussion was sequenced for a study of long-term antiretroviral therapy in people with HIV. General study results and limits: Dating from about 2004 to 2018, the blood was possibly obtained under older ART regimens. Narrower CDR3 length ranges marked HIV repertoires relative to controls.

Of note for this clone: As yet, its antigen is unknown.

Germline V CDR1 and CDR2: MNHEY, SMNVEV (reference sequence). The CDR3 sequence is 14 residues long. The junction had 4 bases not matched to a gene; V was cut back by 0 bases and J by 9 bases. An immunoSEQ assay, version v3.0, was performed at survey level. The assay was immunoSEQ multiplex PCR, and TCRdb's table has in-frame clones only and misses some. The data contain 35,000 to 45,000 clones, just under 95% of them singletons. People in the study who had HIV all got their treatment in the United States. The source material was unsorted PBMCs, sampled 4.1 years after starting antiretroviral therapy. The J gene is TRBJ1-1, the V gene TRBV27, with 10 bases identical to TRBD1. The sequence derives from a woman aged 45 to 65 with HIV. Written as DNA, the CDR3 is TGTGCCAGCAGTTTATCCCAGGACAGGGGGAAAGCTTTCTTT. This codes for CASSLSQDRGKAFF.